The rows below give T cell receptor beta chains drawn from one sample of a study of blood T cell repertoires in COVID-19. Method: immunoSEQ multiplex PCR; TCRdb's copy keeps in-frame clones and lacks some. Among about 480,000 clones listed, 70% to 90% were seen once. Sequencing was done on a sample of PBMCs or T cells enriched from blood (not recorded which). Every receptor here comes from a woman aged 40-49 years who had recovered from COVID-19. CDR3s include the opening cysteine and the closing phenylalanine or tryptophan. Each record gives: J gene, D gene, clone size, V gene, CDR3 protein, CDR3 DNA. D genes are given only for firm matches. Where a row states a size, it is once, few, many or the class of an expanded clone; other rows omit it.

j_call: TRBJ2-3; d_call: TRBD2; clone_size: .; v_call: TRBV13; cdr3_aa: CASSATGGTFLDTQYF; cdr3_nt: TGTGCCAGCAGCGCTACCGGGGGGACCTTCTTGGATACGCAGTATTTT
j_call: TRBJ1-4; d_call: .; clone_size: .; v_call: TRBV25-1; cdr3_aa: CASRPQGRVEKLFF; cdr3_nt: TGTGCCAGCAGGCCACAGGGCCGGGTTGAAAAACTGTTTTTT
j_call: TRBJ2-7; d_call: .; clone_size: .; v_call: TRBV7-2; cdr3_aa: CASSLYLREQYF; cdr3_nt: TGTGCCAGCAGCTTATACTTGCGCGAGCAGTACTTC
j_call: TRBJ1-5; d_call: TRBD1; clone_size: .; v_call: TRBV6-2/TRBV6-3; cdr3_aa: CASSPDRIQPQHF; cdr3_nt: TGTGCCAGCAGCCCGGACAGGATCCAGCCCCAGCATTTT
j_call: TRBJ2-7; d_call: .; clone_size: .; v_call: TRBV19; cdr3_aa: CASSSLYEQYF; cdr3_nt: TGTGCCAGTAGCTCCCTCTACGAGCAGTACTTC
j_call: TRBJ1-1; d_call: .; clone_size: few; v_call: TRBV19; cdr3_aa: CASSRDVNTEAFF; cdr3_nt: TGTGCCAGTAGCAGGGATGTGAACACTGAAGCTTTCTTT
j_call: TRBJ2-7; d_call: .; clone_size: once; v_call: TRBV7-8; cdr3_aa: CASSPRLAYEQYF; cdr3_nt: TGTGCCAGCAGCCCCAGACTGGCCTACGAGCAGTACTTC
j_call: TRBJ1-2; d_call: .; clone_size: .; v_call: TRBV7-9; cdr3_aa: CASSLSGAESNYGYTF; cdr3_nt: TGTGCCAGCAGCTTATCAGGGGCCGAGTCTAACTATGGCTACACCTTC
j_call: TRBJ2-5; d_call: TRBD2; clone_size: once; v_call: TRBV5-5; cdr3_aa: CASSRSTSGETQYF; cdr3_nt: TGTGCCAGCAGCCGATCGACTAGCGGAGAGACCCAGTACTTC
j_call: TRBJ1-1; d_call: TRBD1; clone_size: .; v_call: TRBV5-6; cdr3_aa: CASSPQGGDTEAFF; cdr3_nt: TGTGCCAGCAGCCCTCAGGGGGGAGACACTGAAGCTTTCTTT
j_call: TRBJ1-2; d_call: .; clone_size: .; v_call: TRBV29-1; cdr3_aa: CSVEDGDPRGYTF; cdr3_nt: TGCAGCGTTGAAGATGGTGACCCCAGGGGCTACACCTTC
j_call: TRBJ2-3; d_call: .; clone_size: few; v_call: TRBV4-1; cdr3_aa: CASSQDRSGYTSDTQYF; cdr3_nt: TGCGCCAGCAGCCAAGATCGAAGCGGCTATACATCAGATACGCAGTATTTT
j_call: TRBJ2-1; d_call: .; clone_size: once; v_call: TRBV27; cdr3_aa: CASSPGLPLGASEQFF; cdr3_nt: TGTGCCAGCAGTCCCGGACTACCGCTTGGGGCCAGTGAGCAGTTCTTC
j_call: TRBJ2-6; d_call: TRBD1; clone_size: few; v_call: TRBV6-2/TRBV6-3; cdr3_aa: CASSSWDRGYSGANVLTF; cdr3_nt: TGTGCCAGCAGTTCCTGGGACAGGGGTTACTCTGGGGCCAACGTCCTGACTTTC
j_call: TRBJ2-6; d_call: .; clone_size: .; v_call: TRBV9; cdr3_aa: CASSASRAGANVLTF; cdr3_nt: TGTGCCAGCAGCGCCTCCCGAGCCGGGGCCAACGTCCTGACTTTC
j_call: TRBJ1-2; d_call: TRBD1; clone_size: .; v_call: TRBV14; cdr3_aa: CASSQGRGPGPPGEGYTF; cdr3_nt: TGTGCCAGCAGCCAAGGTAGGGGGCCCGGCCCTCCGGGCGAGGGCTACACCTTC
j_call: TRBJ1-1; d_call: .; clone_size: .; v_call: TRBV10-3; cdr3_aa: CAISETPLRGSREAFF; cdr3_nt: TGTGCCATCAGCGAGACCCCCTTGCGAGGGTCCCGTGAAGCTTTCTTT
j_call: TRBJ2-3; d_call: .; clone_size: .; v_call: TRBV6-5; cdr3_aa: CASNNHQADTQYF; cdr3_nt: TGTGCCAGCAACAACCATCAGGCAGATACGCAGTATTTT
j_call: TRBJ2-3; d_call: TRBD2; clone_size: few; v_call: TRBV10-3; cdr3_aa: CAIRGLAGEETDTQYF; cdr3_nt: TGTGCCATCCGAGGACTAGCGGGAGAGGAAACGGATACGCAGTATTTT
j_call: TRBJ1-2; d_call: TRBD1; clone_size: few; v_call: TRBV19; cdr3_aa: CASSRTGPYGYTF; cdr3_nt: TGTGCCAGTAGTCGGACAGGCCCCTATGGCTACACCTTC
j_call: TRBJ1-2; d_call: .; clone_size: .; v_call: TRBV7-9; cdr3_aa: CASSLGQGFNGYTF; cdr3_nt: TGTGCCAGCAGCTTAGGGCAGGGATTCAATGGCTACACCTTC
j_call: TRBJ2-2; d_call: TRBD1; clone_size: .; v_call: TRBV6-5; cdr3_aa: CASSRTGVRTGELFF; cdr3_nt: TGTGCCAGCAGCCGTACAGGGGTGAGGACCGGGGAGCTGTTTTTT